These 17 T cell receptor beta chains were sequenced from one sample in a study of T cell repertoires in cytomegalovirus infection. TCRdb recomputed calls from the reads with MiXCR, one row per CDR3 protein. The table has 900,000 to 950,000 distinct CDR3 sequences, around 29% seen once. Which antigens these TCRs recognize remains unknown. The sequenced sample was cultured CD8+ T cells from PBMCs, obtained from culture after CMV antigen stimulation. Receptor source: a human donor in good health (CMV status not recorded). Some clones in this sample may be carry-over from other donors' samples.

This rearrangement joins TRBV24-1 to TRBJ2-4; TRBD1 aligns across 7 bases. This CDR3 region has 14 residues. Per the germline V gene, CDR1 is KGHDR and CDR2 is SFDVKD. V lost 4 bases to trimming and J lost 4 bases; unmatched junction nucleotides: 3. CDR3 amino acids: CATSEGGQKNIQYF. The CDR3 nucleotides read TGTGCCACCAGTGAAGGGGGACAGAAAAACATTCAGTACTTC.

This clonotype was found a few times. The chain employs TRBV6-6 and TRBJ2-7; a weak D match, TRBD2 (6 bases). Trimming stripped 8 bases from V and 5 bases from J, with 19 bases between. The germline V gene has CDR1 MNHNY and CDR2 SVGAGI (reference sequence). CDR3 length: 14 residues. As DNA, the CDR3 is TGTGCCAGCGACCCGGAGGAGGGACGAAACGAGCAGTACTTC. This gives the protein CASDPEEGRNEQYF.

This clonotype was seen at least ten times. The rearrangement uses TRBV7-9 and TRBJ2-2; no clear D gene. The ends were cut back, 5 bases at V and 6 bases at J, with 16 bases in the middle. The length of the CDR3 is 15 residues. CDR1 is SEHNR, CDR2 FQNEAQ, per germline (reference sequence). For the CDR3, the DNA is TGTGCCAGCAGCCCCCGCGTTGGGAAACCCGGGGAGCTGTTTTTT. This sequence encodes CASSPRVGKPGELFF. Using reference TRBV7-9 and TRBJ2-2 for the parts outside the CDR3, the full variable domain is DTGVSQNPRHKITKRGQNVTFRCDPISEHNRLYWYRQTLGQGPEFLTYFQNEAQLEKSRLLSDRFSAERPKGSFSTLEIQRTEQGDSAMYLCASSPRVGKPGELFFGEGSRLTVL.

The chain carries TRBV15 and TRBJ1-2; D not resolved. V gave up 2 bases and J gave up 0 bases, with 13 bases separating them. This CDR3 has 16 residues. Germline V CDR1 and CDR2: LNHNV, YYDKDF (reference sequence). The CDR3 region has the DNA TGTGCCACCAGCAGACTCTCCTTGGACTCTAACTATGGCTACACCTTC. Amino acid sequence: CATSRLSLDSNYGYTF.

This chain links TRBV29-1 with TRBJ1-1, with D maybe TRBD1 (5 bases). The CDR3 totals 12 residues. The germline gives CDR1 SQVTM, CDR2 ANQGSEA. V lost 3 bases and J lost 4, with 9 bases in between. Written as DNA, the CDR3 is TGCAGCGTTGACGGGGGTGTCACTGAAGCTTTCTTT. Translation: CSVDGGVTEAFF. The full variable domain, rest sourced from reference TRBV29-1 and TRBJ1-1, is SAVISQKPSRDICQRGTSLTIQCQVDSQVTMMFWYRQQPGQSLTLIATANQGSEATYESGFVIDKFPISRPNLTFSTLTVSNMSPEDSSIYLCSVDGGVTEAFFGQGTRLTVV.

There are a few counts of this clonotype. The chain employs TRBV7-8 and TRBJ1-5; D might be TRBD1 (5 bases). Germline assignment: CDR1 SGHVS and CDR2 FQNEAQ. V dropped 5 bases and J dropped 2 bases, with 19 bases sitting between them. CDR3 length: 17 residues. The CDR3 bases are TGTGCCAGCAGCCATAAATCGGACCCGGGGCGCAATCAGCCCCAGCATTTT. Translated, it gives CASSHKSDPGRNQPQHF.

This clonotype was detected a few times. The CDR3 DNA follows: TGTGCCAGCAGTTACTCCGAGTCACCCCTCCACTTT. Protein sequence: CASSYSESPLHF. The chain combines TRBV6-6 with TRBJ1-6; D is ambiguous. Trimming removed 0 bases at V and 10 bases at J, with 4 bases between. Looked up from germline, CDR1 is MNHNY and CDR2 is SVGAGI (reference sequence). The CDR3 covers 12 residues.

This clonotype came up a few times. The rearrangement joins TRBV2 to TRBJ2-1; TRBD1 matches at 12 bases. The CDR3 covers 16 residues. Trimming took 3 bases from V and 8 from J; bases not matched to a gene: 8. Per the germline V gene, CDR1 is SNHLY and CDR2 is FYNNEI. The DNA of the CDR3 is TGTGCCAGCAGTGACGTCCCGGGACAGGGGGCGGATGAGCAGTTCTTC. Translation gives CASSDVPGQGADEQFF.

The chain recombines TRBV5-5 with TRBJ1-1; D is unresolved. V shed 3 bases and J shed 1 base, with 7 bases lying between them. The CDR3 has 13 amino acids. Germline CDR1 and CDR2: SGHKS and YYEKEE (reference sequence). This CDR3 is CASSSWENTEAFF. The CDR3 DNA reads TGTGCCAGCAGCTCGTGGGAGAACACTGAAGCTTTCTTT.

The V and J genes are TRBV7-9 and TRBJ2-7; TRBD2 might be the D (5 bases). Germline-derived CDR1 and CDR2 are SEHNR and FQNEAQ (reference sequence). With 0 bases removed from V and 5 bases from J, the gap between germline ends came to 8 bases. The CDR3 runs to 13 residues. CDR3 DNA sequence: TGTGCCAGCAGCTTAGCGGGAGAACACGAGCAGTACTTC. It codes for CASSLAGEHEQYF.

The J gene is TRBJ2-7, the V gene TRBV20-1; D gene ambiguous. Germline V CDR1 and CDR2: DFQATT, SNEGSKA (reference sequence). The CDR3 is 12 amino acids. The DNA of the CDR3 is TGCCCCTGGAGAAATGTCTTCTACGAGCAGTACGTC. Amino acids: CPWRNVFYEQYV.

This clonotype has more than one count but fewer than ten. The gene calls are TRBV15 and TRBJ2-7, with 7 positions matching TRBD1. In germline, CDR1 is LNHNV, CDR2 YYDKDF (reference sequence). Germline trimming cut 9 bases from V and 1 base from J; bases unmatched to any gene: 12. The CDR3 is made up of 15 amino acids. DNA of the CDR3: TGTGCCACTAAAGGGCCCGGGACAGATTCCTACGAGCAGTACTTC. Translated, it gives CATKGPGTDSYEQYF.

The rearrangement joins TRBV27 to TRBJ2-7; 8 bases are shared with TRBD2. CDR3 length: 14 amino acids. The germline CDR1 and CDR2 sequences are MNHEY and SMNVEV (reference sequence). V shed 5 bases and J 4 bases; nucleotides not matched to a gene: 7. CDR3 protein: CASSETGGIYEQYF. The CDR3 bases are TGTGCCAGCAGTGAAACGGGGGGGATTTACGAGCAGTACTTC.

This clonotype has a count of ten or more. V usage is TRBV7-9 and J usage is TRBJ1-2; D unclear. The V and J ends lost 5 bases and 0 bases respectively, with 10 bases between them. The length of the CDR3 is 14 residues. Germline loops: CDR1 SEHNR, CDR2 FQNEAQ (reference sequence). This CDR3 is CASSGEGTNYGYTF. In DNA, the CDR3 is TGTGCCAGCAGCGGCGAAGGAACTAACTATGGCTACACCTTC.

This clonotype has only a few counts. The DNA for the CDR3 is TGTGCCAGCAATGGTAAGACAGTGAACACTGAAGCTTTCTTT. Translating gives CASNGKTVNTEAFF. The rearrangement uses TRBV12-3 or TRBV12-4 and TRBJ1-1, with a weak D call TRBD1 (5 bases). The CDR3 is 14 residues long. V dropped 7 bases and J dropped 0 bases, with 12 bases sitting between them.

The chain carries TRBV27 and TRBJ2-5, with no clear D. The CDR3 consists of 13 residues. Germline V CDR1 and CDR2: MNHEY, SMNVEV (reference sequence). With 5 bases removed from V and 8 bases from J, the gap between germline ends came to 15 bases. The CDR3 loop reads CASSEEPGNTQYF. The CDR3 DNA reads TGTGCCAGCAGTGAGGAGCCTGGGAATACCCAGTACTTC.

This chain connects TRBV7-9 to TRBJ2-1, with 7 bases fitting TRBD1. The CDR3 length is 18 residues. CDR1 and CDR2 (germline): SEHNR, FQNEAQ (reference sequence). Unmatched junction bases numbered 15, after V lost 7 bases and J lost 0 bases. The CDR3 DNA reads as TGTGCCAGCACCAGAATACAGGGGATGTTGAGCTCCTACAATGAGCAGTTCTTC. It specifies CASTRIQGMLSSYNEQFF.